This TCR beta chain was captured in a study of cytomegalovirus exposure and HLA in healthy donors. Both 60 Vbeta primers and 13 Jbeta primers went into the PCR. Sequencing was performed with immunoSEQ multiplex PCR; in TCRdb, only in-frame clones are kept and a portion is missing. The sample lists roughly 200,000 clones; 70% to 90% were seen once. Details on this clone: Its antigen is as yet unknown.

Study-level findings and limits: Researchers counted roughly 150 TCR beta chains as cytomegalovirus-associated.

Trimming cost V 0 bases and J 6 bases, with 12 bases left between them. The CDR3 spans 15 residues. CDR1 and CDR2 from the germline V gene are MNHEY and SVGAGI. The TCR comes from a woman in her forties or fifties in good health and CMV-seronegative. The chain couples TRBV6-5 to TRBJ1-5, with a tentative D call TRBD1 (5 bases). The sequenced sample was PBMCs. CDR3 region: CASSYSSRGSQPQHF. The CDR3 DNA follows: TGTGCCAGCAGTTACTCTTCTAGGGGAAGTCAGCCCCAGCATTTT.